The 31 T cell receptor beta chains below come from one sample, sequenced in a study of identical twins. TCRdb reanalysed the 5' RACE reads using MiXCR and keeps one entry per CDR3 protein. The table shows hundreds of thousands of distinct CDR3 sequences, with 5.5% to 7.5% occurring only once. Sample: naive T cells sorted from blood. These receptors were collected from a man younger than 35 in good health.

Ten or more counts support this clonotype. The chain has TRBV24-1 and TRBJ1-5; D call uncertain. Germline V gives CDR1 KGHDR, CDR2 SFDVKD. V was trimmed by 4 bases and J by 10 bases, leaving 10 bases between them. The CDR3 totals 12 residues. The CDR3 loop is CATSDSLHPQHF. The DNA for the CDR3 is TGTGCCACCAGTGACTCCCTCCATCCCCAGCATTTT.

This clonotype was picked up many times. The rearrangement links TRBV4-1 to TRBJ1-1; D unclear. Trimming took 2 bases from V and 1 from J, leaving 11 bases between them. The germline gives CDR1 MGHRA, CDR2 YSYEKL. The CDR3 is 15 amino acids. The CDR3 spells CASSQQRSGNTEAFF. The CDR3 coding sequence is TGCGCCAGCAGCCAACAAAGGTCGGGGAACACTGAAGCTTTCTTT.

V gene TRBV7-8 combines with J gene TRBJ2-1; 11 bases fit TRBD2. The CDR3 has 15 amino acids. With V trimmed by 5 bases and J by 9 bases, 9 bases remained unmatched. The V gene's germline CDR1 is SGHVS and CDR2 FQNEAQ. The CDR3 region is CASSLTSGSFGEQFF. The CDR3 DNA reads as TGTGCCAGCAGCCTAACTAGCGGGAGTTTCGGTGAGCAGTTCTTC. Full variable domain (missing parts from reference TRBV7-8 and TRBJ2-1): GAGVSQSPRYKVAKRGQDVALRCDPISGHVSLFWYQQALGQGPEFLTYFQNEAQLDKSGLPSDRFFAERPEGSVSTLKIQRTQQEDSAVYLCASSLTSGSFGEQFFGPGTRLTVL.

This chain connects TRBV5-1 to TRBJ2-7, with 11 bases aligning to TRBD1. This CDR3 region has 19 residues. CDR1 and CDR2 from the germline V gene are SGHRS and YFSETQ. V lost 5 bases, J lost 3 bases, and 19 bases stayed unmatched. This CDR3 reads CASSPAFGTGGRRRYEQYF. In DNA form, the CDR3 reads TGCGCCAGCAGTCCTGCGTTTGGGACAGGGGGAAGGAGACGCTACGAGCAGTACTTC.

This clonotype was counted ten times or more. V is TRBV5-1 and J is TRBJ2-7, with TRBD2 matching 10 bases. CDR3 size: 19 residues. The V gene end was trimmed by 4 bases and the J gene end by 4 bases; junction bases not matched to a gene: 20. The germline V gene encodes CDR1 SGHRS and CDR2 YFSETQ. The CDR3 nucleotides read TGCGCCAGCAGCGGTAGCGGGAGGAACGTAGTACCAAAGTATTACGAGCAGTACTTC. Amino acid sequence: CASSGSGRNVVPKYYEQYF.

This clonotype was counted at least ten times. The V and J genes are TRBV28 and TRBJ2-7; 8 bases are a match to TRBD1. From germline, CDR1 is MDHEN and CDR2 SYDVKM. The CDR3 totals 14 residues. Trimming removed 7 bases from V and 0 bases from J; junction bases left unmatched: 5. The CDR3 sequence is CASIHRGSSYEQYF. In nucleotides, the CDR3 is TGTGCCAGCATCCACAGGGGGAGCTCCTACGAGCAGTACTTC.

The CDR3 is CASSYGLRRERGEQFF. The CDR3 DNA sequence: TGTGCCAGCAGTTACGGCCTGAGGCGGGAGCGCGGTGAGCAGTTCTTC. The chain combines TRBV6-2 or TRBV6-3 with TRBJ2-1, with 7 bases aligning to TRBD2. The germline gives CDR1 MNHEY, CDR2 SVGEGT. The junction had 13 bases not matched to a gene; V was cut back by 2 bases and J by 9 bases. The length of the CDR3 is 16 residues.

This clonotype has ten or more counts. This rearrangement joins TRBV29-1 to TRBJ2-3; 10 bases match TRBD2. The V gene end was trimmed by 0 bases and the J gene end by 4 bases; junction bases not matched to a gene: 4. There are 15 residues in the CDR3. Germline V CDR1 and CDR2: SQVTM, ANQGSEA. The CDR3 is CSVEEGLALADTQYF. The CDR3 DNA reads TGCAGCGTTGAAGAGGGACTAGCGCTCGCAGATACGCAGTATTTT.

A few counts support this clonotype. The genes are TRBV9 and TRBJ2-7; 13 positions match TRBD2. Germline V gives CDR1 SGDLS, CDR2 YYNGEE. V shed 2 bases and J 0 bases; nucleotides not matched to a gene: 5. This CDR3 has 17 residues. The CDR3 sequence is CASSVGTSGTSSYEQYF. CDR3 in DNA: TGTGCCAGCAGCGTCGGGACTAGCGGGACGAGCTCCTACGAGCAGTACTTC.

This clonotype has just a few counts. The CDR3 here is CASSQDLPGRGETQYF. In nucleotides, the CDR3 is TGCGCCAGCAGCCAAGATCTTCCCGGCAGGGGGGAGACCCAGTACTTC. The chain uses TRBV4-1 and TRBJ2-5; 7 bases are shared with TRBD1. Looked up from germline, CDR1 is MGHRA and CDR2 is YSYEKL. CDR3 length: 16 residues. V shed 0 bases, J shed 5 bases, and the junction held 9 bases outside the gene matches.

The rearrangement joins TRBV30 to TRBJ1-1; 10 bases map to TRBD1. J lost 10 bases, V lost 4 bases, and 12 bases had no gene match. The CDR3 has 14 residues. Germline V gene sequence: CDR1 GTSNPN, CDR2 SVGIG (reference sequence). CDR3 nucleotides: TGTGCCTGGACGCCCGGGACAGGGGCGCGGGGAGCTTTCTTT. Translating gives CAWTPGTGARGAFF. The complete variable domain, with remaining parts taken from reference TRBV30 and TRBJ1-1, reads SQTIHQWPATLVQPVGSPLSLECTVEGTSNPNLYWYRQAAGRGLQLLFYSVGIGQISSEVPQNLSASRPQDRQFILSSKKLLLSDSGFYLCAWTPGTGARGAFFGQGTRLTVV.

This clonotype has a count of ten or more. This chain joins TRBV5-1 and TRBJ2-1; weak D call: TRBD2 (5 bases). This CDR3 spans 16 amino acids. CDR1 is SGHRS and CDR2 is YFSETQ in the germline V gene. V lost 1 base to trimming and J lost 7 bases, with 18 bases between them. The CDR3 protein is CASSLFPRDSENEQFF. The CDR3 DNA reads as TGCGCCAGCAGCTTGTTTCCCCGGGATTCAGAAAATGAGCAGTTCTTC.

This clonotype was counted ten times or more. V gene TRBV6-1 combines with J gene TRBJ1-3; possible D gene TRBD1, 5 bases. CDR1 MNHNS and CDR2 SASEGT come from the germline V gene. The CDR3 totals 15 residues. V dropped 6 bases and J dropped 6 bases, with 18 bases sitting between them. CDR3 nucleotide sequence: TGTGCCAGCAGGATATCCCGGGACCCGCCAAACACCATATATTTT. Encoded protein: CASRISRDPPNTIYF.

This clonotype showed up many times. V gene TRBV6-6 combines with J gene TRBJ2-7; D gene uncertain. Trimming took off 0 bases at V and 2 bases at J, with 2 bases between the two ends. The CDR3 loop spans 12 amino acids. Germline assignment: CDR1 MNHNY and CDR2 SVGAGI (reference sequence). The CDR3 sequence: CASSYSPYEQYF. The CDR3 DNA sequence: TGTGCCAGCAGTTACTCCCCCTACGAGCAGTACTTC.

This clonotype was observed at least ten times. The J gene is TRBJ2-3, the V gene TRBV10-3, with TRBD2 matching over 7 bases. Per germline, CDR1 ENHRY and CDR2 SYGVKD. The V segment lost 7 bases and the J segment 7 bases; nucleotides outside the gene matches: 11. The CDR3 covers 14 residues. CDR3 DNA sequence: TGTGCCATCACTCCGGGACTATTCGTCCATACGCAGTATTTT. Residues: CAITPGLFVHTQYF.

This chain links TRBV12-3 or TRBV12-4 with TRBJ2-3, with D perhaps TRBD2 (5 bases). The CDR3 runs 14 residues. V was clipped by 6 bases and J by 3 bases, with 13 bases between them. For the CDR3, the DNA is TGTGCCAGCAGCCACCGGAGCGGAACAGATACGCAGTATTTT. It specifies CASSHRSGTDTQYF.

This clonotype was counted between two and nine times. The chain links TRBV7-3 to TRBJ2-1; D could derive from TRBD1 or TRBD2 (5 bases each). The CDR3 is 14 residues long. The V end lost 4 bases, the J end lost 5 bases, and 12 bases lay between the germline ends. The V gene's germline CDR1 is SGHTA and CDR2 FQGTGA. CDR3 coding DNA: TGTGCCAGCAGCTGGGACGGGGCCGACAATGAGCAGTTCTTC. Translating it yields CASSWDGADNEQFF.

This chain connects TRBV4-1 to TRBJ2-7, with a possible D match to TRBD2 (7 bases). The germline CDR1 and CDR2 sequences are MGHRA and YSYEKL. The CDR3 is 13 amino acids. Trimming removed 4 bases from V and 7 bases from J, with 14 bases in between. The CDR3 DNA reads TGCGCCAGCAGCCGAGAGGGAGGGGGGGAGCAGTACGTC. This encodes CASSREGGGEQYV.

This clonotype turned up a few times. The chain is built from TRBV18 and TRBJ1-2, with no clear D. Looked up from germline, CDR1 is KGHSH and CDR2 is LQKENI. The V end was cut by 0 bases, the J end by 2 bases, with 7 bases between. The CDR3 spans 14 residues. The CDR3 nucleotides read TGTGCCAGCTCACCACCGGAGGAAAACTATGGCTACACCTTC. Encoded protein: CASSPPEENYGYTF.

In its sample, this clonotype was seen a few times. V is TRBV7-9 and J is TRBJ2-5; possibly TRBD1 for D (5 bases). Trimming shortened V by 3 bases and J by 2 bases, and 10 bases separated the two germline ends. CDR3 size: 14 residues. Germline CDR1 and CDR2: SEHNR and FQNEAQ (reference sequence). For the CDR3, the DNA is TGTGCCAGCAGCTTCGACAGCCTTCAAGAGACCCAGTACTTC. Residues: CASSFDSLQETQYF.

This clonotype came up many times. This chain joins TRBV29-1 and TRBJ2-1; the D is unclear. The CDR3 covers 12 residues. Trimming removed 7 bases from V and 1 base from J, with 8 bases in between. Germline CDR1 is SQVTM and CDR2 is ANQGSEA. The CDR3: CSGEESYNEQFF. In DNA form, the CDR3 reads TGCAGCGGCGAGGAGTCCTACAATGAGCAGTTCTTC.

This sequence joins TRBV6-6 and TRBJ1-2, with 7 nucleotides matching TRBD1. The CDR3 runs to 13 residues. Germline V lookup: CDR1 MNHNY, CDR2 SVGAGI (reference sequence). The junction had 6 bases not matched to a gene; V was cut back by 8 bases and J by 3 bases. CDR3 coding DNA: TGTGCCAGCGATCGACAGGGTGACTATGGCTACACCTTC. Translated, it gives CASDRQGDYGYTF.

This clonotype was observed a handful of times. J is TRBJ1-6 and V is TRBV30; D is unclear. This CDR3 is 14 amino acids long. With 2 bases removed from V and 5 bases from J, the gap between germline ends came to 10 bases. Germline CDR1 and CDR2: GTSNPN and SVGIG (reference sequence). In DNA form, the CDR3 reads TGTGCCTGGAGTATTGAGAGGGATAATTCACCCCTCCACTTT. Protein sequence: CAWSIERDNSPLHF.

In this sample, this clonotype turned up a few times. The CDR3 nucleotides read TGTGCCAGTTCCCCCGCGGCTGGGGGAGGGAGGGATACGCAGTATTTT. Translating gives CASSPAAGGGRDTQYF. This rearrangement joins TRBV19 to TRBJ2-3; 7 bases line up with TRBD2. The V segment lost 8 bases and the J segment 6 bases; nucleotides outside the gene matches: 17. Germline CDR1 and CDR2: LNHDA and SQIVND (reference sequence). The CDR3 runs to 16 residues.

The chain couples TRBV11-1 to TRBJ1-1; D not certain. The CDR3 is 13 amino acids. Germline CDR1 reads SGHAT; CDR2 reads FQDESV (reference sequence). V was cut by 5 bases and J by 5 bases, with 12 bases left in between. Here the CDR3 DNA reads TGTGCCAGCAGCCCAGTAGTCCGGACTGAAGCTTTCTTT. It codes for CASSPVVRTEAFF. The complete variable domain, with remaining parts taken from reference TRBV11-1 and TRBJ1-1, reads EAEVAQSPRYKITEKSQAVAFWCDPISGHATLYWYRQILGQGPELLVQFQDESVVDDSQLPKDRFSAERLKGVDSTLKIQPAELGDSAMYLCASSPVVRTEAFFGQGTRLTVV.

The gene calls are TRBV5-6 and TRBJ2-1, with D possibly matching TRBD2 (5 bases). Germline V CDR1 and CDR2: SGHDT, YYEEEE. The CDR3 has 13 residues. The V end was cut by 1 base, the J end by 10 bases, with 12 bases between. As DNA, the CDR3 is TGTGCCAGCAGCTTGCAAAGCGGAGGAGAGCAGTTCTTC. This encodes CASSLQSGGEQFF.

The sample holds many counts of this clonotype. The chain couples TRBV6-1 to TRBJ2-5; 7 bases are a match to TRBD2. This CDR3 region has 16 residues. V was clipped by 6 bases and J by 5 bases; unmatched bases: 15. CDR1 is MNHNS, CDR2 SASEGT, per germline. The CDR3 sequence is CASSKFPGLREETQYF. The CDR3 DNA follows: TGTGCCAGCAGCAAATTCCCGGGACTACGTGAGGAGACCCAGTACTTC.

In this sample, this clonotype turned up a few times. The rearrangement uses TRBV20-1 and TRBJ1-1; no firm D call. The germline CDR1 and CDR2 sequences are DFQATT and SNEGSKA (reference sequence). The V gene lost 3 bases and the J gene lost 11 bases, with 13 bases spanning the gap. The CDR3 covers 11 residues. CDR3 coding DNA: TGCAGTGCTAGGAACCTCTCGTGGGCTTTCTTT. Translated, it gives CSARNLSWAFF.

This clonotype has ten or more counts. The rearrangement uses TRBV11-2 and TRBJ2-2; D possibly corresponds to TRBD1 (6 bases). CDR1 and CDR2 from the germline V gene are SGHAT and FQNNGV. The CDR3 extends over 13 amino acids. The germline V and J ends were trimmed by 4 bases and 7 bases, with 10 bases remaining between them. CDR3 residues: CASSSRQDGELFF. CDR3 coding DNA: TGTGCCAGCAGCTCACGACAGGACGGGGAGCTGTTTTTT.

This clonotype came up many times. V is TRBV27 and J is TRBJ1-5; 10 bases align to TRBD1. Germline CDR1 and CDR2: MNHEY and SMNVEV (reference sequence). The length of the CDR3 is 17 residues. Germline trimming cut 3 bases from V and 9 bases from J; bases unmatched to any gene: 14. CDR3 in amino acids: CASSFPSSDRGTTPQHF. CDR3 DNA sequence: TGTGCCAGCAGTTTTCCCTCGTCGGACAGGGGGACGACGCCCCAGCATTTT.

The chain employs TRBV5-6 and TRBJ2-3, with 7 positions matching TRBD1. Unmatched junction bases numbered 8, after V lost 6 bases and J lost 10 bases. Germline V gene sequence: CDR1 SGHDT, CDR2 YYEEEE. CDR3 length equals 12 residues. CDR3 protein: CASTEGGAAQYF. DNA for the CDR3: TGTGCCAGCACCGAAGGGGGCGCGGCGCAGTATTTT.